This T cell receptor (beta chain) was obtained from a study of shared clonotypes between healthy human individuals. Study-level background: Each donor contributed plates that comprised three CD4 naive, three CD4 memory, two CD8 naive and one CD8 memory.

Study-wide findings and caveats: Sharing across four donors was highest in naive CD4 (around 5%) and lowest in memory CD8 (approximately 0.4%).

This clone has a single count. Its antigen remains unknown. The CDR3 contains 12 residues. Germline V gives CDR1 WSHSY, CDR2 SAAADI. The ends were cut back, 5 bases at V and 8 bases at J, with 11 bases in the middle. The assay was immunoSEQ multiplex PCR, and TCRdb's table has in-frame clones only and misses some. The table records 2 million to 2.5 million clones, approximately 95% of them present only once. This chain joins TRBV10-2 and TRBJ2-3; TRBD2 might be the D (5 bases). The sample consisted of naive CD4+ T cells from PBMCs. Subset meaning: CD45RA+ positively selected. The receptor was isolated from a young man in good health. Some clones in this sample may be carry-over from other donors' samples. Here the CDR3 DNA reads TGCGCCAGCAGTCCGACACGGGGTACGCAGTATTTT. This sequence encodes CASSPTRGTQYF.